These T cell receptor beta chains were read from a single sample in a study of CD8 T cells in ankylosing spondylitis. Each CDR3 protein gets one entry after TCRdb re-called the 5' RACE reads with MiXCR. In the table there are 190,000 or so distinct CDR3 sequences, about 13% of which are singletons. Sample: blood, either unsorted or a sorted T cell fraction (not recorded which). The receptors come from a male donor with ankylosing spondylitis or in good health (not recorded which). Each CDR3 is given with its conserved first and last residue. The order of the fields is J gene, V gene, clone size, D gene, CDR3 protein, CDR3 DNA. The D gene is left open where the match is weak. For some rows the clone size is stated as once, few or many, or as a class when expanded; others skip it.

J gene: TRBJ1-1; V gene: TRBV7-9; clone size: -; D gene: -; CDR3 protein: CASSFSLTGGRTEAFF; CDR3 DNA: TGTGCCAGCAGCTTTTCTCTGACCGGGGGGCGAACTGAAGCTTTCTTT
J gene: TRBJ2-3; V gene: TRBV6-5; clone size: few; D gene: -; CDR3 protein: CASSYSPDGADTQYF; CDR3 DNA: TGTGCCAGCAGTTACTCCCCCGACGGGGCAGATACGCAGTATTTT
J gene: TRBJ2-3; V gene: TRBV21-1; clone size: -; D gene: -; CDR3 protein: CASSKARGPDTQYF; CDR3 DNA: TGTGCCAGCAGCAAAGCGCGGGGGCCGGATACGCAGTATTTT
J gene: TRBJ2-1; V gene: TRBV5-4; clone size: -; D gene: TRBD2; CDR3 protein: CASSPETSGRYNEQFF; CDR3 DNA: TGTGCCAGCAGCCCGGAGACTAGCGGGCGTTACAATGAGCAGTTCTTC
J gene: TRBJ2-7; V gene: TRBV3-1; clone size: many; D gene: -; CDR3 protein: CASSPRLGREQYF; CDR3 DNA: TGTGCCAGCAGCCCTAGGTTGGGCCGCGAGCAGTACTTC
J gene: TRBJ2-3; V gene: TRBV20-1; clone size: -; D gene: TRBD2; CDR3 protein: CSARAGEPADTQYF; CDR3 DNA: TGCAGTGCCCGGGCGGGGGAACCCGCAGATACGCAGTATTTT
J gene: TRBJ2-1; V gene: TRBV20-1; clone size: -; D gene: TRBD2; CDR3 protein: CSARATSGRVDEQFF; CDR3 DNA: TGCAGTGCTAGAGCAACAAGCGGGAGGGTGGATGAGCAGTTCTTC
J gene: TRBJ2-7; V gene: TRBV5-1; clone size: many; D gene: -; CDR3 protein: CASSPESGEQYF; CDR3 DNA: TGCGCCAGCAGCCCGGAGTCGGGGGAGCAGTACTTC
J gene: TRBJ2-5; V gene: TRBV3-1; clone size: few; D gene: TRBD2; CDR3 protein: CASSPPSSGGAQETQYF; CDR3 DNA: TGTGCCAGCAGCCCCCCGTCCAGCGGGGGGGCCCAAGAGACCCAGTACTTC
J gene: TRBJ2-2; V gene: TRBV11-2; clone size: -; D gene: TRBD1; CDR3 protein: CASPPGQLDTGELFF; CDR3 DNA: TGTGCCAGCCCTCCGGGACAGCTAGACACCGGGGAGCTGTTTTTT
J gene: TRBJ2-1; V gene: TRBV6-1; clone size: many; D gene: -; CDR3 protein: CATNANEQFF; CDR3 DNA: TGTGCCACCAACGCGAATGAGCAGTTCTTC
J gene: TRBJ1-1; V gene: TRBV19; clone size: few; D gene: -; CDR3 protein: CASSPGMAEAFF; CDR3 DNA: TGTGCCAGTAGTCCGGGGATGGCTGAAGCTTTCTTT
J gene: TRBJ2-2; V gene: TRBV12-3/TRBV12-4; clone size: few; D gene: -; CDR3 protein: CASRSAASTGELFF; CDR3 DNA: TGTGCCAGCAGGTCGGCTGCGAGCACCGGGGAGCTGTTTTTT
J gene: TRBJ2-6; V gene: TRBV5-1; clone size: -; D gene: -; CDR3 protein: CASGLTGPISGANVLTF; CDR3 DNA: TGCGCCAGCGGATTAACAGGGCCGATCTCTGGGGCCAACGTCCTGACTTTC
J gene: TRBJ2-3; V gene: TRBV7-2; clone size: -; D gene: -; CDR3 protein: CASSWDHPFTQYF; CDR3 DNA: TGTGCCAGCAGCTGGGACCACCCCTTTACGCAGTATTTT
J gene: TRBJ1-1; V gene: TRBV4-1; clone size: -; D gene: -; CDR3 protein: CASSGRGRDTEAFF; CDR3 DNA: TGCGCCAGCAGCGGCAGAGGGAGGGACACTGAAGCTTTCTTT
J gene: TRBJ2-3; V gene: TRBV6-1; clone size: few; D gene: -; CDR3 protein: CASGSTNGWTDTQYF; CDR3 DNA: TGTGCCAGCGGATCGACTAACGGGTGGACAGATACGCAGTATTTT
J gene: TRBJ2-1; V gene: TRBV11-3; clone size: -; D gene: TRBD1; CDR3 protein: CASSQPGGPMFF; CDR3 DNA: TGTGCCAGCAGCCAACCAGGGGGCCCAATGTTCTTC
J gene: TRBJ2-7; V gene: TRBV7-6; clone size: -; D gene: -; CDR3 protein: CASSLGGGSHGQYF; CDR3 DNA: TGTGCCAGCAGCTTGGGGGGGGGCTCCCATGGGCAGTACTTC
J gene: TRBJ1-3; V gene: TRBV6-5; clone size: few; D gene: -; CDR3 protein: CASSYVQTGNTIYF; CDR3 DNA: TGTGCCAGCAGTTACGTCCAGACTGGAAACACCATATATTTT
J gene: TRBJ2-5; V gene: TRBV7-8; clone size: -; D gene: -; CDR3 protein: CASSPGGADLGETQYF; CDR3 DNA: TGTGCCAGCAGCCCAGGGGGGGCGGATCTGGGGGAGACCCAGTACTTC
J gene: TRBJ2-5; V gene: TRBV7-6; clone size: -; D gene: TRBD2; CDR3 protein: CASSLGLAGQYQETQYF; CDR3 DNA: TGTGCCAGCAGCCTCGGACTAGCGGGACAGTACCAAGAGACCCAGTACTTC
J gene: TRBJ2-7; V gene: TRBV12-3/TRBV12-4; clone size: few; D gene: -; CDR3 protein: CASSLSQGGEQYF; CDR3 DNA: TGTGCCAGCAGTTTAAGTCAGGGCGGTGAGCAGTACTTC
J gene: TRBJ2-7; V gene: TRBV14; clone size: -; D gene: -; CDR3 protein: CASSPKGPYEQYF; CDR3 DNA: TGTGCCAGCAGCCCAAAGGGCCCCTACGAGCAGTACTTC
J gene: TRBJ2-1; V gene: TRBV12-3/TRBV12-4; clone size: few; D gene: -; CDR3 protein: CASSPLAASYNEQFF; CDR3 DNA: TGTGCCAGCTCCCCGTTAGCGGCCTCCTACAATGAGCAGTTCTTC
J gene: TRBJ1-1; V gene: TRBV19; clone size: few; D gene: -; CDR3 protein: CASSIDGVEAFF; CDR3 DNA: TGTGCCAGTAGTATAGATGGAGTTGAAGCTTTCTTT
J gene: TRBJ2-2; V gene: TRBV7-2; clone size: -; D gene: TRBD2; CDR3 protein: CASSLMGGFGELFF; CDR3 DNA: TGTGCCAGCAGCCTAATGGGAGGGTTCGGGGAGCTGTTTTTT
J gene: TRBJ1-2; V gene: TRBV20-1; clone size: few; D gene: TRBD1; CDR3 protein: CSARDRDRVYGYTF; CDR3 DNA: TGCAGTGCTAGAGATCGGGACAGAGTCTATGGCTACACCTTC
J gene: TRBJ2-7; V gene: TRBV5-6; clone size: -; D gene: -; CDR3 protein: CASSLSDSPGVHF; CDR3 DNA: TGTGCCAGCAGCTTATCAGACAGCCCGGGAGTGCACTTC
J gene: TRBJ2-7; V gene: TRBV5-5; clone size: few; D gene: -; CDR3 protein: CASSLPFGGTYEQYF; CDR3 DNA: TGTGCCAGCAGCTTGCCATTTGGCGGAACCTACGAGCAGTACTTC
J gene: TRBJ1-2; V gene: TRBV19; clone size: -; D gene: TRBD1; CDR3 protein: CASSEWGTATFALYGYTF; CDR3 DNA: TGTGCCAGTAGTGAGTGGGGGACAGCGACTTTTGCCCTCTATGGCTACACCTTC
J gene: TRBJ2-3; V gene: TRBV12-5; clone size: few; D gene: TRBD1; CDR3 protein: CASGWTGGSGTDTQYF; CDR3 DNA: TGTGCTAGTGGTTGGACAGGGGGCTCGGGCACAGATACGCAGTATTTT
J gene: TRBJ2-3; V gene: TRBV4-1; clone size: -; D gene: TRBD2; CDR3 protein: CASSPLAGTDTQYF; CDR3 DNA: TGCGCCAGCAGCCCACTAGCGGGCACAGATACGCAGTATTTT
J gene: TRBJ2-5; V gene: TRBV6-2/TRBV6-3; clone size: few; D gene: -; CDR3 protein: CASSYLGEETQYF; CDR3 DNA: TGTGCCAGCAGTTACCTGGGGGAGGAGACCCAGTACTTC
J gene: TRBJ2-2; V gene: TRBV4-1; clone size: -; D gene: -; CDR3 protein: CASSQGWDDTGELFF; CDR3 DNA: TGCGCCAGCAGCCAAGGATGGGACGACACCGGGGAGCTGTTTTTT
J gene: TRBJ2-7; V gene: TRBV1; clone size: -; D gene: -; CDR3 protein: CTDRGAYEQYF; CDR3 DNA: TGCACAGACAGGGGGGCCTACGAGCAGTACTTC
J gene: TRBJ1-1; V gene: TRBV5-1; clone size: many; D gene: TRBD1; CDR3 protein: CASRERQGAANTEAFF; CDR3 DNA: TGCGCCAGCAGGGAACGGCAGGGGGCGGCGAACACTGAAGCTTTCTTT
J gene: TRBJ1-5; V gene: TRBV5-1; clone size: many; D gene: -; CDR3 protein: CASSLDGSYQPQHF; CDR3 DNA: TGCGCCAGCAGCTTGGATGGCAGCTATCAGCCCCAGCATTTT
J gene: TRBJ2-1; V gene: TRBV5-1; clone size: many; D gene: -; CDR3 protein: CASSLAYYNEQFF; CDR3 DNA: TGCGCCAGCAGCTTGGCCTACTACAATGAGCAGTTCTTC
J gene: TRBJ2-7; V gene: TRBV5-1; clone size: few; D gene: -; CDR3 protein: CASSLATGGKLEQYF; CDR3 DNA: TGCGCCAGCAGCTTGGCCACTGGGGGAAAACTCGAGCAGTACTTC
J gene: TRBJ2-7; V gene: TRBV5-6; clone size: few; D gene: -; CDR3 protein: CASSLRHEQYF; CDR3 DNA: TGTGCCAGCAGCTTAAGGCACGAGCAGTACTTC
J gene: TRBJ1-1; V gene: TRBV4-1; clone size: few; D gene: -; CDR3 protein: CASSQEGGYTEAFF; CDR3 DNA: TGCGCCAGCAGCCAAGAAGGAGGATACACTGAAGCTTTCTTT
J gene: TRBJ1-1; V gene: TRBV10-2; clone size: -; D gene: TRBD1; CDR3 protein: CASRGLPGQGNTEAFF; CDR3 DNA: TGCGCCAGCAGGGGCCTACCGGGACAGGGGAACACTGAAGCTTTCTTT
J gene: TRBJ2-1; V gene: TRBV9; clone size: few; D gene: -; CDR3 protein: CASSVEGASYNEQFF; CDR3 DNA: TGTGCCAGCAGCGTAGAGGGAGCGTCCTACAATGAGCAGTTCTTC
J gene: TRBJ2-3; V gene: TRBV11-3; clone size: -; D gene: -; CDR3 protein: CASSPGGGGPDTQYF; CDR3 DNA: TGTGCCAGCAGCCCTGGGGGGGGGGGCCCAGATACGCAGTATTTT
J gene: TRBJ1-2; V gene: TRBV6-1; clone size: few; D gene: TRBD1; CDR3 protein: CASSELGDSYGYTF; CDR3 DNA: TGTGCCAGCAGTGAATTAGGGGACAGTTATGGCTACACCTTC